This record covers a single T cell receptor beta chain. No antigen is known for it. Base quality data are lacking; no much larger clone is found one base away. Every donor was a healthy Caucasian. The twin cohort comprised three pairs of female monozygotic twins, all aged roughly 18 to 30 years. The RNA used for TCR libraries was isolated from peripheral blood mononuclear cells. The library came from 5' RACE. Sequencing relied on an Illumina HiSeq 2000. Template switching added a universal primer binding site, and the final cDNA carried a unique molecular identifier that allowed TCR cDNA molecules to be counted accurately. Specific primers in the conserved constant-segment region were used to synthesize first-strand cDNA for TCR alpha and beta chains. To control for contamination, every cDNA library carried two barcodes: a SMART-Mk sample barcode plus Illumina barcodes. TruSeq adapter sequences along with Illumina sample barcodes were introduced in two successive PCR steps. Sequencing of the TCR alpha and beta cDNA libraries was done on the Illumina HiSeq platform using custom primers. Per the authors' processing: MiGEC processed the raw reads to extract unique molecular identifiers, while MiXCR was used to determine the CDR3 positions. For each individual, recombination models were inferred using an EM algorithm with the repgenHMM and IGoR tools. The tcR package in R was used for shared clonotype analysis, with sharing normalized by the product of cloneset sizes. Out-of-frame nonproductive sequences were analyzed to study raw recombination free of thymic and clonal selection effects. TCRdb trimmed public reads at Q25 via fastp, called clones via MiXCR and kept in-frame beta chains. Each entry is one CDR3 protein sequence, shown with its most common DNA and genes. TCRdb assigned the V and J calls; the authors' analysis was not used. The sample yields fewer than 650,000 distinct CDR3 sequences; 7.1% were counted once. The ten most abundant clones make up around 1.6% of the sample.

This entry is derived from a study of identical twins (dated by TCRdb to the mid-2010s). About the full investigation: To test whether fetal clonotypes persist, the study used deep sequencing on TCR alpha and beta repertoires from monozygotic twins, unrelated adults of various ages, and cord blood. To rule out contamination, the twin experiments were replicated at different times with different library preparation protocols. What the study reported, not specific to this receptor: Out-of-frame TCR alpha sharing in monozygotic twins was systematically underestimated by recombination models, whereas sharing between unrelated individuals was in agreement with the recombination models. Zero-insertion analyses could be partly confounded by invariant T cells such as MAIT and iNKT, although diverse VJ usage argued against such confounding for most clonotypes. Because the same donors could not be followed over many years, conclusions were based on cross-sectional statistical analysis. Fewer insertions were carried by abundant cord blood beta clonotypes; a weaker similar trend was observed in young adult naive repertoires, while no such trend was observed in memory repertoires. The excess sharing between twins in beta out-of-frame sequences was weaker because fewer shared sequences reduced the signal-to-noise ratio. Compared with coincidental sharing between unrelated individuals, out-of-frame TCR alpha sequences shared between twins showed an excess of sequences with low generation probability.

The CDR3 runs 15 amino acids, cysteine and phenylalanine included. Only the CDR3 DNA stays, 45 bases, in frame from base 1. In the germline V gene (reference sequence), CDR1 corresponds to SEHNR and CDR2 to FQNEAQ. V gives up 0 bases and J gives up 3 bases, and the segment between their germline ends measures 10 bases. These data were also reused for a study on yellow fever vaccine responses in identical twins. As the second paper documents: The T cell response to vaccination in identical twins was reported by the authors to appear partly convergent and partly personalized. The study precisely tracked vaccine-responding T cell clones in identical twins.

Sequenced sample: PBMCs. The TCR originated in a woman aged 18 to 35 in good health. The rearranged segments are TRBV7-9 and TRBJ2-3; a confident D gene designation cannot be given. The CDR3 has the sequence CASSLAGSATDTQYF. The sequence in DNA is TGTGCCAGCAGCTTAGCGGGATCTGCAACAGATACGCAGTATTTT.